The rows below give T cell receptor beta chains drawn from one sample of a study of T cell clones after liver transplantation. Sequencing was performed with immunoSEQ multiplex PCR; in TCRdb, only in-frame clones are kept and a portion is missing. Here the sample spans under 150,000 clones, about nine tenths being singletons. The sequences come from CD4+ T cells from blood, collected 12 months after liver transplant. The receptors shown here come from a human patient who received a liver transplant. Some T cells may be provided by the graft donor. CDR3s include the opening cysteine and the closing phenylalanine or tryptophan. A D gene is named only where the DNA matches it firmly. Part of the rows lack a size; the others show once, few, many or a class for expanded clones.

TRBV29-1	TRBJ2-7	NA	NA	CSVELQGSYEQYF	TGCAGCGTTGAGCTACAGGGCTCCTACGAGCAGTACTTC
TRBV7-9	TRBJ2-1	NA	NA	CASSFPGRGNNEQFF	TGTGCCAGCAGCTTTCCGGGACGGGGTAACAATGAGCAGTTCTTC
TRBV5-4	TRBJ2-6	NA	TRBD1	CASSSLKQGAAGANVLTF	TGTGCCAGCAGCTCACTCAAACAGGGGGCCGCTGGGGCCAACGTCCTGACTTTC
TRBV6-1	TRBJ2-1	NA	TRBD1	CASSALATGRTYNEQFF	TGTGCCAGCAGTGCGTTAGCGACAGGGAGAACCTACAATGAGCAGTTCTTC
TRBV14	TRBJ2-7	NA	NA	CASSPLGGRLGEQYF	TGTGCCAGCAGCCCCCTCGGGGGGCGTTTGGGCGAGCAGTACTTC
TRBV4-2	TRBJ1-1	NA	TRBD1	CASRGIGGGGEAFF	TGTGCCAGCAGAGGTATTGGAGGGGGCGGTGAAGCTTTCTTT
TRBV5-8	TRBJ1-5	NA	NA	CASSLLGAEGNQPQHF	TGTGCCAGCAGCTTGTTAGGGGCGGAAGGCAATCAGCCCCAGCATTTT
TRBV5-1	TRBJ2-3	NA	TRBD1	CASSGIGQVADTQYF	TGCGCCAGCAGCGGGATCGGACAGGTGGCAGATACGCAGTATTTT
TRBV18	TRBJ2-7	NA	NA	CASSPPGWDYEQYF	TGTGCCAGCTCACCACCTGGTTGGGACTACGAGCAGTACTTC
TRBV11-3	TRBJ2-7	once	TRBD1	CASSPTGGEYEQYF	TGTGCCAGCAGCCCTACAGGGGGCGAGTACGAGCAGTACTTC
TRBV5-4	TRBJ2-7	few	NA	CASSLEDSYEQYF	TGTGCCAGCAGCTTGGAGGACAGTTACGAGCAGTACTTC
TRBV28	TRBJ2-5	NA	TRBD1	CASSLQQGFETQYF	TGTGCCAGCAGTTTACAACAGGGGTTCGAGACCCAGTACTTC
TRBV2	TRBJ2-1	NA	NA	CASSELVEQFF	TGTGCCAGCAGTGAATTAGTTGAGCAGTTCTTC
TRBV6-1	TRBJ2-2	NA	NA	CASSAQARGELFF	TGTGCCAGCAGTGCCCAGGCCCGAGGGGAGCTGTTTTTT
TRBV7-9	TRBJ1-1	NA	NA	CASSFLNTEAFF	TGTGCCAGCAGCTTCTTGAATACTGAAGCTTTCTTT
TRBV25-1	TRBJ1-2	NA	NA	CASSVGGLGNYGYTF	TGTGCCAGCAGTGTTGGGGGCTTGGGTAACTATGGCTACACCTTC
TRBV14	TRBJ2-7	NA	NA	CASSHTYEQYF	TGTGCCAGCAGCCACACTTACGAGCAGTACTTC
TRBV9	TRBJ1-4	NA	NA	CASSAWGQSGKLFF	TGTGCCAGCAGTGCTTGGGGGCAGAGCGGTAAACTGTTTTTT
TRBV2	TRBJ2-2	NA	NA	CASSGAEANTGELFF	TGTGCCAGCAGTGGTGCGGAAGCGAACACCGGGGAGCTGTTTTTT
TRBV7-2	TRBJ2-7	NA	NA	CASSPAGEQYF	TGTGCCAGCAGCCCCGCTGGCGAGCAGTACTTC
TRBV11-3	TRBJ2-7	once	TRBD2	CASSPGRGTIYEQYF	TGTGCCAGCAGCCCAGGGCGGGGGACTATTTACGAGCAGTACTTC
TRBV7-9	TRBJ1-2	NA	TRBD1	CASSTGVRQGSNYGYTF	TGTGCCAGCAGCACAGGGGTAAGACAGGGTTCTAACTATGGCTACACCTTC
TRBV7-2	TRBJ2-5	NA	TRBD1	CASSPGQGIETQYF	TGTGCCAGCAGCCCGGGACAGGGAATCGAGACCCAGTACTTC
TRBV5-1	TRBJ2-3	NA	NA	CASSLGSGDTQYF	TGCGCCAGCAGCTTGGGTAGTGGAGATACGCAGTATTTT
TRBV9	TRBJ2-3	NA	NA	CASSLGNTDTQYF	TGTGCCAGCAGCTTGGGAAACACAGATACGCAGTATTTT
TRBV5-1	TRBJ2-1	NA	TRBD1	CASRKSGTGNYNEQFF	TGCGCCAGCAGAAAATCCGGGACAGGCAATTACAATGAGCAGTTCTTC
TRBV19	TRBJ2-7	NA	TRBD2	CASNMGGPEQYF	TGTGCCAGTAACATGGGAGGGCCCGAGCAGTACTTC
TRBV7-3	TRBJ2-2	NA	NA	CASSFYGRADTGELFF	TGTGCCAGCAGCTTCTATGGCAGGGCGGACACCGGGGAGCTGTTTTTT
TRBV5-1	TRBJ1-6	NA	NA	CASPFPFARGKPSPLHF	TGCGCCAGCCCCTTTCCATTCGCAAGAGGCAAACCTTCACCCCTCCACTTT
TRBV5-1	TRBJ2-7	NA	NA	CASSPVVPPVEQYF	TGCGCCAGCAGCCCCGTTGTCCCACCGGTCGAGCAGTACTTC
TRBV6-1	TRBJ2-7	NA	TRBD2	CASSESLAGGREQYF	TGTGCCAGCAGTGAGAGTTTAGCGGGAGGGCGCGAGCAGTACTTC
TRBV7-8	TRBJ2-2	NA	NA	CASSLGQTGELFF	TGTGCCAGCAGCTTAGGGCAGACCGGGGAGCTGTTTTTT
TRBV15	TRBJ1-2	NA	NA	CATSSGPVGGYTF	TGTGCCACCAGCAGCGGGCCTGTCGGAGGCTACACCTTC
TRBV4-1	TRBJ2-1	NA	NA	CASSQDPQVDEQFF	TGCGCCAGCAGCCAAGATCCTCAGGTTGATGAGCAGTTCTTC
TRBV5-4	TRBJ2-5	NA	TRBD1	CASSLDRAETQYF	TGTGCCAGCAGCCTCGACAGGGCGGAGACCCAGTACTTC
TRBV5-1	TRBJ2-3	NA	NA	CASSLDPSTDTQYF	TGCGCCAGCAGCTTGGATCCAAGCACAGATACGCAGTATTTT
TRBV11-3	TRBJ2-5	NA	NA	CASSPGGRGGTQYF	TGTGCCAGCAGCCCAGGGGGCAGGGGGGGAACCCAGTACTTC
TRBV6-6	TRBJ2-1	NA	NA	CASSNTNNEQFF	TGTGCCAGCAGTAACACCAACAATGAGCAGTTCTTC
TRBV21-1	TRBJ2-7	NA	NA	CASSKRSGRENYEQYF	TGTGCCAGCAGCAAGCGTAGCGGGAGAGAAAACTACGAGCAGTACTTC
TRBV18	TRBJ2-2	NA	NA	CASSPRGPGGNAGELFF	TGTGCCAGCTCACCACGGGGGCCCGGGGGGAACGCCGGGGAGCTGTTTTTT
TRBV19	TRBJ2-1	NA	TRBD2	CASSIAASGRVGEQFF	TGTGCCAGTAGTATAGCGGCTAGCGGGAGGGTAGGTGAGCAGTTCTTC
TRBV18	TRBJ2-3	NA	TRBD2	CASSPSQAGENTDTQYF	TGTGCCAGCTCACCTTCCCAGGCGGGAGAAAACACAGATACGCAGTATTTT